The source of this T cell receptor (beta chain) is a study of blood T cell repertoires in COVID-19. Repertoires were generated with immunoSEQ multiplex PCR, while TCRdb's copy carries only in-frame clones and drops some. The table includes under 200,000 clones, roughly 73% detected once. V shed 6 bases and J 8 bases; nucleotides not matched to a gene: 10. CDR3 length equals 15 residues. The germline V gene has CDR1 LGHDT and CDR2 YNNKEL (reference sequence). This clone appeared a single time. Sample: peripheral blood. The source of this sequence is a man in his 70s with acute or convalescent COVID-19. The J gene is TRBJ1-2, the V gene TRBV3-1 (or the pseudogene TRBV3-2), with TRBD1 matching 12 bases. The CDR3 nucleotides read TGTGCCAGCAGAACGACGGGACAGGGGGCGGAGGGCTACACCTTC. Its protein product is CASRTTGQGAEGYTF.